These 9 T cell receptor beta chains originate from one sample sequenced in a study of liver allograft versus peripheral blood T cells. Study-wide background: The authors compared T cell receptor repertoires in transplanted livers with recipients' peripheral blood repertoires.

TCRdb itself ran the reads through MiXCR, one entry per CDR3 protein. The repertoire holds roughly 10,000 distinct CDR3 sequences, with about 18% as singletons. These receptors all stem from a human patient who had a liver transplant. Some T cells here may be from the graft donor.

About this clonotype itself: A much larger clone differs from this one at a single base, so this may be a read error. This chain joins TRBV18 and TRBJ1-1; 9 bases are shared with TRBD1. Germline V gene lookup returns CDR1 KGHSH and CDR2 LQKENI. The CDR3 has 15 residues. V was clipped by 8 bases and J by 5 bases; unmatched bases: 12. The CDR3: CASPQGAAGETEAFF. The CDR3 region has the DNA TGTGCCAGCCCACAGGGGGCAGCGGGAGAGACTGAAGCTTTCTTT.

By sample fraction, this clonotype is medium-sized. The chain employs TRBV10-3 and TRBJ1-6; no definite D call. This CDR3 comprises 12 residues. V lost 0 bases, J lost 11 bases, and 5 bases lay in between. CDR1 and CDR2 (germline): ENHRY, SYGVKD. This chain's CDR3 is CAISESTTPLHF. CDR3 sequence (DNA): TGTGCCATCAGTGAGTCGACTACACCCCTCCACTTT.

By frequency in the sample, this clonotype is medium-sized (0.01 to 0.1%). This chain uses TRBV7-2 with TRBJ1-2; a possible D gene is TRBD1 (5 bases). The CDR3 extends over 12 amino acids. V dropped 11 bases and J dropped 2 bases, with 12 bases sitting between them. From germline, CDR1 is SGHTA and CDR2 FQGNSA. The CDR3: CALSGRNYGYTF. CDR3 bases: TGTGCCTTATCGGGACGGAACTATGGCTACACCTTC. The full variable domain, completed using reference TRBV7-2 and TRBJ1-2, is GAGVSQSPSNKVTEKGKDVELRCDPISGHTALYWYRQSLGQGLEFLIYFQGNSAPDKSGLPSDRFSAERTGGSVSTLTIQRTQQEDSAVYLCALSGRNYGYTFGSGTRLTVV.

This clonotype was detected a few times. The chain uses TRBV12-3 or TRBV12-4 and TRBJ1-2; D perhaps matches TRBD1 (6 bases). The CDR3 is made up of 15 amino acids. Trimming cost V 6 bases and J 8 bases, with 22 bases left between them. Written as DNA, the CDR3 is TGTGCCAGCAGCCCAATTTCAGGGGCGGTAGGAGGCTACACCTTC. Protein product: CASSPISGAVGGYTF.

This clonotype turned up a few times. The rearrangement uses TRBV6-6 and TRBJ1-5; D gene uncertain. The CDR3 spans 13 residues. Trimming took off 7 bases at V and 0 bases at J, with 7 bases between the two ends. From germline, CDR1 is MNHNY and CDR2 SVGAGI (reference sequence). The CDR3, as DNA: TGTGCCAGCAACTTTAATAGCAATCAGCCCCAGCATTTT. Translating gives CASNFNSNQPQHF.

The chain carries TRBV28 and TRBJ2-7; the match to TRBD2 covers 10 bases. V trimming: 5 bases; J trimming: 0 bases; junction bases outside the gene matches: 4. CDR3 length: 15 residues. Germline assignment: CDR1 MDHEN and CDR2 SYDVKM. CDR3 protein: CASSLSGGPSYEQYF. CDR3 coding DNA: TGTGCCAGCAGTCTTAGCGGGGGGCCCTCCTACGAGCAGTACTTC.

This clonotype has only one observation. The CDR3 DNA reads as TGTGCCAGCAGTGTCGCCGGGGGCATCGAGACCCAGTACTTC. Encoded protein: CASSVAGGIETQYF. V usage is TRBV27 and J usage is TRBJ2-5; D tentatively fits TRBD1 or TRBD2 (6 bases each). V was trimmed by 5 bases and J by 5 bases, leaving 15 bases between them. Germline lookup yields CDR1 MNHEY and CDR2 SMNVEV (reference sequence). The CDR3 spans 14 residues.

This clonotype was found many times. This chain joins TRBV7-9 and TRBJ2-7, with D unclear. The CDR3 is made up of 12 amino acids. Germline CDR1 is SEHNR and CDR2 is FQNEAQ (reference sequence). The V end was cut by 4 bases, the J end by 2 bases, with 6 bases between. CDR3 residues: CASSSRTYEQYF. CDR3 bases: TGTGCCAGCAGCTCGCGGACCTACGAGCAGTACTTC.

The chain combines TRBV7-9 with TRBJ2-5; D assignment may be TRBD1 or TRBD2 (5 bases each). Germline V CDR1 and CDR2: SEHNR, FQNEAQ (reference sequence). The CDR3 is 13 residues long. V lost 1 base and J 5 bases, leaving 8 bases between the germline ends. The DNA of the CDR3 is TGTGCCAGCAGCTTAGGGGGGACGGAGACCCAGTACTTC. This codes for CASSLGGTETQYF.